This T cell receptor beta chain is from a study of CD4 T cells in relation to SARS-CoV-2 and coronaviruses. Unexposed donor CD4+ T cells date from about 2011-2018, before the COVID-19 pandemic. The cells were cultured for approximately ten days before CD4+ T cells were isolated. Regarding this clone: Its antigen is as yet unknown.

Here immunoSEQ multiplex PCR was the method, and the copy in TCRdb shows in-frame clones only, minus some. The table shows about 26,000 clones, with roughly 73% occurring only once. The sample comprised CD4+ T cells from PBMCs, cultured in vitro. The receptor was isolated from a human donor in good health.

CDR3 bases: TGTGCCAGCAGCACCGGACAGGGGAACACTGAAGCTTTCTTT. Amino acid sequence: CASSTGQGNTEAFF. This chain joins TRBV11-2 and TRBJ1-1, with 8 bases fitting TRBD1. The CDR3 contains 14 residues. Germline CDR1 SGHAT, CDR2 FQNNGV. Germline trimming cut 5 bases from V and 1 base from J; bases unmatched to any gene: 3. Supplemented by reference TRBV11-2 and TRBJ1-1, the full variable domain reads EAGVAQSPRYKIIEKRQSVAFWCNPISGHATLYWYQQILGQGPKLLIQFQNNGVVDDSQLPKDRFSAERLKGVDSTLKIQPAKLEDSAVYLCASSTGQGNTEAFFGQGTRLTVV.